Following are 10 T cell receptor beta chains from one sample sequenced in a study of shared clonotypes between healthy human individuals. TCRdb keeps only in-frame clones here, not all; method: immunoSEQ multiplex PCR. In the table there are 2 million to 2.5 million clones, more than 80% of which are singletons. The specimen sequenced was naive CD4+ T cells from PBMCs. Subset specified: CD45RA+ positively selected. Source of these receptors: a man between 18 and 35 years old in good health. Some clones in this sample may be carry-over from other donors' samples.

Note on this clone: Distinct nucleotide sequences in the sample also encode this CDR3. The chain has TRBV18 and TRBJ1-4, with TRBD1 matching 11 bases. V lost 4 bases to trimming and J lost 2 bases; unmatched junction nucleotides: 3. The CDR3 runs 16 residues. In germline, CDR1 is KGHSH, CDR2 LQKENI. The CDR3 region has the DNA TGTGCCAGCTCACGCGGACAGGGGGCTACTAATGAAAAACTGTTTTTT. Its protein is CASSRGQGATNEKLFF. Combining the CDR3 with reference TRBV18 and TRBJ1-4 gives the whole variable domain NAGVMQNPRHLVRRRGQEARLRCSPMKGHSHVYWYRQLPEEGLKFMVYLQKENIIDESGMPKERFSAEFPKEGPSILRIQQVVRGDSAAYFCASSRGQGATNEKLFFGSGTQLSVL.

This sequence joins TRBV28 and TRBJ1-5, with D perhaps matching TRBD1 (6 bases). Per the germline V gene, CDR1 is MDHEN and CDR2 is SYDVKM. CDR3 length equals 15 residues. V shed 7 bases and J shed 5 bases, with 18 bases lying between them. CDR3 nucleotides: TGTGCCAGCAACTCCCCTGGGGGGCTTTATCAGCCCCAGCATTTT. Its translation is CASNSPGGLYQPQHF.

V is TRBV7-2 and J is TRBJ2-7; D is uncertain. V lost 0 bases, J lost 2 bases, and 11 bases lay in between. The CDR3 is made up of 15 amino acids. In germline, CDR1 is SGHTA, CDR2 FQGNSA. The CDR3 region is CASSLASQSTYEQYF. For the CDR3, the DNA is TGTGCCAGCAGCTTAGCCTCGCAGAGTACCTACGAGCAGTACTTC.

This chain joins TRBV18 and TRBJ2-7, with D tentatively TRBD2 (6 bases). V was cut by 3 bases and J by 9 bases, with 18 bases left in between. The CDR3 has 14 amino acids. Per germline, CDR1 KGHSH and CDR2 LQKENI. The CDR3 region is CASSPGGAGGRQYF. CDR3 in DNA: TGTGCCAGCTCACCGGGCGGGGCTGGCGGGCGGCAGTACTTC.

V and J are TRBV11-2 and TRBJ2-2, with D perhaps matching TRBD1 (5 bases). Germline CDR1 is SGHAT and CDR2 is FQNNGV. The V and J ends lost 1 base and 4 bases respectively, with 10 bases between them. The CDR3 has 15 amino acids. The CDR3 loop reads CASSLVNRGTGELFF. DNA of the CDR3: TGTGCCAGCAGCTTAGTTAATAGGGGCACCGGGGAGCTGTTTTTT.

This clone was counted a single time. The chain carries TRBV30 and TRBJ2-2; no clear D. Germline lookup yields CDR1 GTSNPN and CDR2 SVGIG (reference sequence). The CDR3 is made up of 12 amino acids. The V gene lost 3 bases and the J gene lost 7 bases, with 9 bases spanning the gap. CDR3 amino acids: CAWSPLGGELFF. CDR3 DNA sequence: TGTGCCTGGAGCCCCTTGGGCGGGGAGCTGTTTTTT.

Notes on this clone: Other DNA sequences in the sample encode the same CDR3. The rearrangement links TRBV5-5 to TRBJ2-2, with unresolved D. Trimming removed 2 bases at V and 3 bases at J, with 5 bases between. Germline lookup yields CDR1 SGHKS and CDR2 YYEKEE (reference sequence). The CDR3 loop spans 13 amino acids. Here the CDR3 DNA reads TGTGCCAGCAGCTTCTTAGACACCGGGGAGCTGTTTTTT. Residues: CASSFLDTGELFF.

V is TRBV6-1 and J is TRBJ2-5; D remains ambiguous. The assigned J gene may be wrong: the sequence end matches TRBJ2-7 better. Germline V gene data show CDR1 as MNHNS and CDR2 as SASEGT. The CDR3 length is 15 residues. As DNA, the CDR3 is TGTGCCAGCAGCTCTGGGCAGGTGGTATCGAACGAGCAGTACTTC. Translation gives CASSSGQVVSNEQYF.

The chain has TRBV7-3 and TRBJ2-2, with D perhaps matching TRBD2 (6 bases). CDR3 length: 16 amino acids. Germline CDR1 SGHTA, CDR2 FQGTGA. The germline V and J ends were trimmed by 5 bases and 7 bases, with 20 bases remaining between them. In nucleotides, the CDR3 is TGTGCCAGCAGCCCCCGTGGCGGGATCTTTCACGGGGAGCTGTTTTTT. This encodes CASSPRGGIFHGELFF.

The chain couples TRBV7-2 to TRBJ1-5; 9 positions agree with TRBD1. CDR3 length: 15 residues. Germline loops: CDR1 SGHTA, CDR2 FQGNSA. V was clipped by 1 base and J by 7 bases; unmatched bases: 5. CDR3 protein: CASSLEGTGWQPQHF. In DNA, the CDR3 is TGTGCCAGCAGCTTAGAGGGGACAGGGTGGCAGCCCCAGCATTTT.